This TCR beta chain was identified during a study of shared clonotypes between healthy human individuals. Study results and caveats: Blood alone was sampled, and tissue repertoires likely differ.

CDR3 length equals 14 residues. Germline V gives CDR1 SQVTM, CDR2 ANQGSEA. With 6 bases clipped from V and 10 bases from J, the junction kept 11 bases outside the gene matches. In the case of this clone: Its antigen is not identified.

This table comes from immunoSEQ multiplex PCR, and its TCRdb copy is limited to in-frame clones, with some not included. The sample includes roughly 1,100,000 clones, around 74% of them seen just once. The chain combines TRBV29-1 with TRBJ1-6, with TRBD1 identical over 8 bases. The sequenced sample was memory CD4+ T cells sorted from blood. Documented subset: CD45RA-negative fraction. This TCR derives from a young man in good health. CDR3 DNA: TGCAGCGTCATGACGACAGGGGTCGGGTCACCCCTCCACTTT. Amino acids: CSVMTTGVGSPLHF.